This entry lists 12 T cell receptor beta chains sequenced from one sample in a study of glioma-infiltrating T cells after dendritic cell vaccination. Using immunoSEQ multiplex PCR, the repertoire was profiled, and TCRdb retains in-frame clones only, with some absent. This sample has some 70,000 clones, with around 81% found just once. The material sequenced was blood, taken before dendritic cell vaccination. The receptors come from a human donor with glioblastoma.

The chain is built from TRBV6-5 and TRBJ1-5, with 7 positions matching TRBD1. CDR1 and CDR2 (germline): MNHEY, SVGAGI. The V and J ends lost 6 bases and 5 bases, in that order; junction bases with no gene match: 7. The CDR3 loop spans 14 amino acids. The CDR3 is CASRRRQGYQPQHF. The CDR3 coding sequence is TGTGCCAGCAGACGCCGACAGGGATATCAGCCCCAGCATTTT.

This chain connects TRBV5-1 to TRBJ2-5; the D is unclear. Germline assignment: CDR1 SGHRS and CDR2 YFSETQ. The germline V and J ends were trimmed by 6 bases and 1 base, with 10 bases remaining between them. The CDR3 loop spans 13 amino acids. This chain's CDR3 is CASTFGSQETQYF. CDR3 sequence (DNA): TGCGCCAGCACGTTTGGCAGCCAAGAGACCCAGTACTTC.

The chain combines TRBV25-1 with TRBJ1-2; D gene uncertain. The CDR3 consists of 16 residues. The V end was cut by 10 bases, the J end by 4 bases, with 25 bases between. Germline V CDR1 and CDR2: MGHDK, SYGVNS. The CDR3 DNA sequence: TGTGCCACCCGCGGGGAGGGAATAATCGGAAGCTATGGCTACACCTTC. It encodes CATRGEGIIGSYGYTF.

V and J are TRBV7-2 and TRBJ1-1; D remains ambiguous. CDR1 and CDR2 (germline): SGHTA, FQGNSA. This CDR3 is built from 15 residues. Trimming removed 1 base from V and 1 base from J, with 10 bases in between. The CDR3 here is CASSLVHTENTEAFF. CDR3 DNA sequence: TGTGCCAGCAGCTTAGTCCACACAGAGAACACTGAAGCTTTCTTT.

The chain recombines TRBV10-3 with TRBJ1-2; no clear D gene. Germline V gene data show CDR1 as ENHRY and CDR2 as SYGVKD. V was clipped by 5 bases and J by 8 bases, with 15 bases between them. CDR3 length equals 13 residues. The CDR3 nucleotides read TGTGCCATCAGTACAGACCCCCAGCAGGGCTACACCTTC. As protein: CAISTDPQQGYTF.

This sequence joins TRBV6-6 and TRBJ1-3; no firm D call. The germline gives CDR1 MNHNY, CDR2 SVGAGI (reference sequence). The CDR3 sequence is 14 residues long. Trimming removed 2 bases at V and 4 bases at J, with 9 bases between. This CDR3 is CASSYLLSGNTIYF. DNA of the CDR3: TGTGCCAGCAGTTACCTGTTATCCGGAAACACCATATATTTT.

The rearrangement links TRBV5-1 to TRBJ1-1; D is unresolved. This CDR3 contains 13 residues. Germline CDR1 is SGHRS and CDR2 is YFSETQ. Trimming took off 0 bases at V and 4 bases at J, with 7 bases between the two ends. The CDR3 bases are TGCGCCAGCAGCTTGGATGGGAGCACTGAAGCTTTCTTT. This encodes CASSLDGSTEAFF.

The chain employs TRBV10-3 and TRBJ1-1, with a weak D call TRBD1 (5 bases). The V end was cut by 7 bases, the J end by 1 base, with 10 bases between. There are 13 residues in the CDR3. Germline V gene sequence: CDR1 ENHRY, CDR2 SYGVKD. CDR3: CAINQGENTEAFF. The CDR3 bases are TGTGCCATCAACCAGGGCGAGAACACTGAAGCTTTCTTT.

This clone was picked up a small number of times. The genes are TRBV5-6 and TRBJ1-3; a possible D gene is TRBD1 (6 bases). The V gene's germline CDR1 is SGHDT and CDR2 YYEEEE. This CDR3 comprises 18 residues. Trimming removed 0 bases at V and 0 bases at J, with 16 bases between. The CDR3 nucleotides are TGTGCCAGCAGCTTGGTTAAGGGGGTGGCCATCTCTGGAAACACCATATATTTT. Translated: CASSLVKGVAISGNTIYF. The complete variable domain, with remaining parts taken from reference TRBV5-6 and TRBJ1-3, reads DAGVTQSPTHLIKTRGQQVTLRCSPKSGHDTVSWYQQALGQGPQFIFQYYEEEERQRGNFPDRFSGHQFPNYSSELNVNALLLGDSALYLCASSLVKGVAISGNTIYFGEGSWLTVV.

J is TRBJ1-2 and V is TRBV5-6; D gene ambiguous. This CDR3 region has 12 residues. Germline V CDR1 and CDR2: SGHDT, YYEEEE. Trimming left V 5 bases short and J 3 bases short, with 8 bases between. In DNA, the CDR3 is TGTGCCAGCAGGAGAGAGGACTATGGCTACACCTTC. Protein sequence: CASRREDYGYTF.

This clone was recorded only once. This chain connects TRBV4-2 to TRBJ2-5, with 9 bases fitting TRBD1. Germline V gives CDR1 LGHNA, CDR2 YNFKEQ. V trimming: 2 bases; J trimming: 5 bases; junction bases outside the gene matches: 6. CDR3 size: 15 residues. CDR3 in DNA: TGTGCCAGCAGCCAACTGACAGGGGGGTTTGAGACCCAGTACTTC. Translation: CASSQLTGGFETQYF.

The chain combines TRBV2 with TRBJ2-5; perhaps TRBD2 as D (6 bases). V was cut by 5 bases and J by 3 bases, with 10 bases left in between. CDR1 is SNHLY and CDR2 is FYNNEI in the germline V gene. This CDR3 is built from 13 residues. For the CDR3, the DNA is TGTGCCAGCAGTCCGACTAGGAAAGAGACCCAGTACTTC. The encoded protein is CASSPTRKETQYF.